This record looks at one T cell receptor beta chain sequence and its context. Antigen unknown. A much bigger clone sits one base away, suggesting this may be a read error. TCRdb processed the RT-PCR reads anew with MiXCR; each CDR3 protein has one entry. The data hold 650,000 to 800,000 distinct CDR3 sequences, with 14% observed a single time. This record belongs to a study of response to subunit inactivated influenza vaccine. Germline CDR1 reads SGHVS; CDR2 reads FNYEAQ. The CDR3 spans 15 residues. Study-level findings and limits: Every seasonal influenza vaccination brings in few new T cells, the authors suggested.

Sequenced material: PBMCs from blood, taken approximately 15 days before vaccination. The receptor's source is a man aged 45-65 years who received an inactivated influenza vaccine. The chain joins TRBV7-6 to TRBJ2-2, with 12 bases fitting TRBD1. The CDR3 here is CTSSLGTGGIGELFF. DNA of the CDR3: TGTACCAGCAGCTTAGGGACAGGGGGCATCGGGGAGCTGTTTTTT.